This is a list of T cell receptor beta chains from one sample in a study of shared clonotypes between healthy human individuals. TCRdb's table, derived via immunoSEQ multiplex PCR, lists solely in-frame clones and lacks some. Among around 600,000 clones listed, less than 98% were seen once. Sequencing used naive CD4+ T cells sorted from blood. The receptors here all came from a woman younger than 45 in good health. Each CDR3 is given with its conserved first and last residue. Rows give clone size only sometimes, using once, few, many, or a class for an expanded clone.

v_gene	abundance	CDR3aa
TRBV5-1	-	CASSLMIGLNEQFF
TRBV7-9	few	CASSSGRVPYQETQYF
TRBV4-2	-	CASSQDLSGLAGVEQFF
TRBV9	once	CASSVRPQGVDTEAFF
TRBV18	-	CASSPQTGIFSGANVLTF
TRBV18	-	CASSPPTGGQETQYF
TRBV13	-	CASSTLTDNTGELFF
TRBV6-1	-	CASSEGHRANYGYTF
TRBV6-1	-	CASSEVGETQYF
TRBV19	-	CASSIGREGQPQHF
TRBV2	-	CASRIEGGKSGCGYTF
TRBV13	-	CASSFHTGTSGEETQYF
TRBV5-1	-	CASSLEGVEKLFF
TRBV5-8	-	CATTRGAGFYEQYF
TRBV7-9	-	CASSLDRRNYGYTF
TRBV6-1	-	CASDSRDTDTQYF
TRBV7-7	once	CASSLQGWETQYF
TRBV28	once	CASSPGGRGAFSGNTIYF
TRBV9	-	CASSVDPGKTQYF
TRBV29-1	-	CSVGTRMNTEAFF
TRBV18	-	CASETGTSGDTQYF
TRBV30	-	CAWSRLAGATDTQYF
TRBV2	-	CASSEWASYEQYF
TRBV28	-	CASSTIAGGISGANVLTF
TRBV6-1	-	CASSTQGTGANVLTF
TRBV7-2	-	CASSLGWTGIPTGANVLTF
TRBV30	-	CAWSGRYEQYF
TRBV5-1	-	CASSFRTGATGELFF
TRBV10-3	-	CAISESGRPSGGQETQYF
TRBV5-6	-	CASTGGTNEKLFF
TRBV5-1	-	CASSLGGIKDTQYF
TRBV9	-	CASSVPRGSGDTQYF
TRBV27	-	CASSLRRESVEQFF
TRBV5-1	-	CASSYGGDGSYEQYF
TRBV11-2	-	CASSLEPGTEQFF
TRBV19	-	CASSTRQFGELFF
TRBV19	once	CASSMSREGVDGYTF
TRBV29-1	-	CSGLTEGGRGYTF
TRBV21-1	-	CASRVKWGDPVESGRANEQFF
TRBV18	-	CASSPRGYPYNEQFF